The present entry profiles one T cell receptor (beta chain) with its context. What it recognizes is unknown. Produced via immunoSEQ multiplex PCR; TCRdb's table is partial and in-frame only. This table has about 17,000 clones, roughly 72% appearing once. Patients who provided the archived tumor blocks had not received neoadjuvant therapy before surgery. The CDR3 totals 15 residues. The record originates from a study of CXCR4 blockade with PD-1 therapy in pancreatic cancer. Study observations and caveats: Survival did not correlate with tumor clonality, which averaged around 0.13 versus 0.046. Without paired alpha-beta data, shared specificity of dominant clones is unconfirmed. More frequent amino acid clones had more nucleotide rearrangements, suggesting convergent selection.

Input material: tumor tissue. This sequence joins TRBV7-5 and TRBJ2-2; whether TRBD2, the table's D call, matches the DNA was not checked. TRBV7-5 is listed as a pseudogene. The receptor comes from a human donor with pancreatic ductal adenocarcinoma. The CDR3 DNA follows: TGTGCCAGCAGCAGTCAAGCGGGAGCCACCGGGGAGCTGTTTTTT. Translated, it gives CASSSQAGATGELFF.